This T cell receptor (beta chain) was found in a study of OX40 agonist ivuxolimab in advanced cancers. The wider study: At around 83% male, the cohort had a mean age of 60 years, ranging from about 20 to 79.

CDR3 length: 12 residues. Trimming removed 6 bases from V and 7 bases from J, with 9 bases in between. The V gene's germline CDR1 is MNHEY and CDR2 SMNVEV (reference sequence). About this clone itself: Its antigen is not known.

Study-wide results and limits: Clonal expansion from baseline to week 6 occurred in both CD4+ and CD8+ T cells.

Blood got drawn at baseline, again on cycle 4 day 1, and then on cycle 7 day 1. Profiled with immunoSEQ multiplex PCR; TCRdb holds only in-frame clones, not every one. The repertoire consists of over 40,000 clones, with roughly 86% occurring once and the leading ten covering about 3.7%. The clonotype originates from an adult with an advanced solid tumor such as melanoma, head and neck, liver or kidney cancer. The V gene is TRBV27, the J gene TRBJ2-2; D gene unclear. The sequences come from CD4+ or CD8+ T cells sorted from blood, collected in a trial of the OX40 agonist ivuxolimab. CDR3 coding DNA: TGTGCCAGCAGGGAACGAAACGGGGAGCTGTTTTTT. Encoded protein: CASRERNGELFF.